These 20 T cell receptor beta chains share one sample of origin, sequenced in a study of CD8 T cells in ankylosing spondylitis. From the 5' RACE reads, TCRdb called clonotypes with MiXCR, one entry per CDR3 protein. The data contain 240,000 or so distinct CDR3 sequences, roughly 10% of them singletons. Material: blood, either unsorted or a sorted T cell fraction (not recorded which). The receptors here all came from a male donor with ankylosing spondylitis or in good health (not recorded which).

This clonotype was observed at least ten times. This chain joins TRBV15 and TRBJ2-5; the match to TRBD2 covers 10 bases. The CDR3 is 18 residues long. Germline V CDR1 and CDR2: LNHNV, YYDKDF (reference sequence). The J segment lost 4 bases and the V segment lost 0 bases, leaving 11 bases of the junction unmatched. The CDR3 loop is CATSRDLSKRGGGETQYF. CDR3 in DNA: TGTGCCACCAGCAGAGATCTCTCTAAGCGGGGGGGCGGAGAGACCCAGTACTTC.

This clonotype was counted at least ten times. The chain uses TRBV10-3 and TRBJ1-2; perhaps TRBD1 as D (6 bases). CDR3 length: 13 residues. Trimming left V 10 bases short and J 0 bases short, with 12 bases between. CDR1 is ENHRY, CDR2 SYGVKD, per germline. CDR3 loop: CATGDGANYGYTF. CDR3 DNA: TGTGCCACAGGGGACGGAGCTAACTATGGCTACACCTTC.

This clonotype was recorded at least ten times. The chain is built from TRBV6-6 and TRBJ1-5, with D uncertain. This CDR3 spans 13 amino acids. Trimming stripped 8 bases from V and 2 bases from J, with 10 bases between. Germline CDR1 is MNHNY and CDR2 is SVGAGI (reference sequence). CDR3 coding DNA: TGTGCCAGCGGATACCAGGGCAATCAGCCCCAGCATTTT. It codes for CASGYQGNQPQHF.

Details on this clonotype: A much bigger clone sits one base away, suggesting this may be a read error. The V call is TRBV20-1, the J call TRBJ2-7; no reliable D call. The CDR3 sequence is 12 residues long. Germline assignment: CDR1 DFQATT and CDR2 SNEGSKA (reference sequence). The CDR3 spells CSIRTESCEQYF. Here the CDR3 DNA reads TGCAGTATTCGGACGGAATCCTGCGAGCAGTACTTC.

This clonotype was found many times. The chain is built from TRBV6-1 and TRBJ2-7; D is perhaps TRBD1 or TRBD2 (6 bases each). This CDR3 is built from 13 residues. V lost 8 bases, J lost 9 bases, and 20 bases lay in between. Per germline, CDR1 MNHNS and CDR2 SASEGT. The CDR3 DNA reads as TGTGCCAGCGGGGGGCCGTCGGACTGGGGGCAGTACTTC. Amino acids: CASGGPSDWGQYF.

The gene calls are TRBV28 and TRBJ1-3, with D unresolved. The germline gives CDR1 MDHEN, CDR2 SYDVKM. This CDR3 is 14 amino acids long. V dropped 2 bases and J dropped 3 bases, with 8 bases sitting between them. This chain's CDR3 is CASSLPINGNTIYF. In DNA form, the CDR3 reads TGTGCCAGCAGTTTACCCATAAATGGAAACACCATATATTTT.

This clonotype showed up just a few times. The chain recombines TRBV5-1 with TRBJ1-6; D gene ambiguous. Trimming left V 2 bases short and J 8 bases short, with 11 bases between. Germline-derived CDR1 and CDR2 are SGHRS and YFSETQ. The CDR3 has 14 amino acids. The CDR3 nucleotides read TGCGCCAGCAGCTTTTTGGGTGGCGATTCACCCCTCCACTTT. Amino acids: CASSFLGGDSPLHF.

This clonotype was observed a few times. Written as DNA, the CDR3 is TGTGCCACAGGACAGGTTGTAGATGAGCAGTTCTTC. It yields the protein CATGQVVDEQFF. This sequence joins TRBV24-1 and TRBJ2-1; 7 bases fit TRBD1. V lost 10 bases, J lost 8 bases, and 7 bases stayed unmatched. Germline lookup yields CDR1 KGHDR and CDR2 SFDVKD. The CDR3 length is 12 residues.

This clonotype was seen at least ten times. This chain connects TRBV10-3 to TRBJ2-7; 7 bases map to TRBD2. The CDR3 totals 13 residues. Germline CDR1 reads ENHRY; CDR2 reads SYGVKD. Losses at the gene ends were 10 bases for V and 2 bases for J; bases not matched to a gene: 8. The CDR3 DNA reads TGTGCCACCTGGGACGGGACTACCTACGAGCAGTACTTC. Its protein is CATWDGTTYEQYF.

Ten or more counts support this clonotype. CDR3 sequence reads: CASSQGPGSGNQPQHF. The CDR3 nucleotides read TGTGCCAGCAGCCAAGGGCCAGGCAGCGGCAATCAGCCCCAGCATTTT. V gene TRBV4-2 combines with J gene TRBJ1-5; D is ambiguous. Deletions cut 1 base from V and 2 bases from J, with 12 bases between. From germline, CDR1 is LGHNA and CDR2 YNFKEQ. This CDR3 spans 16 amino acids.

Concerning this clonotype itself: Given a much more abundant clone one base away, this may be a read error. The V and J genes are TRBV12-3 or TRBV12-4 and TRBJ2-1; the D call may be TRBD1 or TRBD2 (5 bases each). This CDR3 contains 15 residues. Trimming stripped 5 bases from V and 9 bases from J, with 20 bases between. As DNA, the CDR3 is TGTGCCAGCAGTCATACCGGGACCAGAGACACTGAGCAGTTCTTC. Residues: CASSHTGTRDTEQFF.

In its sample, this clonotype was seen many times. The chain uses TRBV12-3 or TRBV12-4 and TRBJ2-2, with TRBD1 matching 10 bases. The V segment lost 10 bases and the J segment 3 bases; nucleotides outside the gene matches: 8. The CDR3 contains 15 residues. CDR3 coding DNA: TGTGCCACGACTCCGGGACAGGGGTACACCGGGGAGCTGTTTTTT. Its translation: CATTPGQGYTGELFF.

The gene calls are TRBV29-1 and TRBJ2-2, with D unresolved. The CDR3 is 16 residues long. Germline lookup yields CDR1 SQVTM and CDR2 ANQGSEA. V was shortened by 1 base and J by 0 bases, with 12 bases between the two germline ends. As DNA, the CDR3 is TGCAGCGTTGAAGGCGGACCTGACACGAACACCGGGGAGCTGTTTTTT. Amino acid sequence: CSVEGGPDTNTGELFF.

The chain employs TRBV7-2 and TRBJ2-2; TRBD2 matches 8 bases. V lost 5 bases and J lost 11; bases outside the gene matches: 7. The CDR3 totals 13 residues. Germline V gives CDR1 SGHTA, CDR2 FQGNSA. CDR3 sequence (DNA): TGTGCCAGCAGCGCGCGACTAGCGCCCGAGCTGTTTTTT. This translates into CASSARLAPELFF.

This clonotype was counted at least ten times. This chain uses TRBV5-1 with TRBJ1-1; TRBD1 aligns across 9 bases. Germline V gene sequence: CDR1 SGHRS, CDR2 YFSETQ. The length of the CDR3 is 17 residues. The V segment lost 0 bases and the J segment 3 bases; nucleotides outside the gene matches: 9. The CDR3 loop is CASSLAPGQGSDTEAFF. DNA of the CDR3: TGCGCCAGCAGCTTGGCCCCGGGACAGGGATCGGACACTGAAGCTTTCTTT. Supplemented by reference TRBV5-1 and TRBJ1-1, the full variable domain reads KAGVTQTPRYLIKTRGQQVTLSCSPISGHRSVSWYQQTPGQGLQFLFEYFSETQRNKGNFPGRFSGRQFSNSRSEMNVSTLELGDSALYLCASSLAPGQGSDTEAFFGQGTRLTVV.

This clonotype was seen at least ten times. This chain uses TRBV28 with TRBJ2-7, with 13 nucleotides matching TRBD2. Per the germline V gene, CDR1 is MDHEN and CDR2 is SYDVKM. This CDR3 contains 14 residues. Losses at the gene ends were 6 bases for V and 6 bases for J; bases not matched to a gene: 5. The CDR3 region has the DNA TGTGCCAGCAGACTGGGACTAGCGGGGCTCGAGCAGTACTTC. It specifies CASRLGLAGLEQYF.

In its sample, this clonotype was seen a few times. The CDR3 loop reads CASSPWRGSSSYNEQFF. The CDR3 DNA reads TGTGCCAGCAGCCCATGGCGAGGGAGTAGCTCCTACAATGAGCAGTTCTTC. The J gene is TRBJ2-1, the V gene TRBV25-1, with D perhaps TRBD2 (5 bases). The CDR3 has 17 amino acids. Looked up from germline, CDR1 is MGHDK and CDR2 is SYGVNS. Trimming pared 6 bases from V and 0 bases from J, leaving 18 bases between.

This clonotype was picked up many times. CDR3 sequence reads: CASSESTLAEQFF. In DNA, the CDR3 is TGCGCCAGCAGTGAGAGTACCCTAGCTGAGCAGTTCTTC. The J gene is TRBJ2-1, the V gene TRBV5-1, with D possibly being TRBD2 (5 bases). CDR3 length equals 13 residues. Germline V gene data show CDR1 as SGHRS and CDR2 as YFSETQ. Deletions cut 5 bases from V and 9 bases from J, with 15 bases between.

There are many counts of this clonotype. This rearrangement joins TRBV5-1 to TRBJ2-2; 8 nucleotides align to TRBD2. Germline V gene lookup returns CDR1 SGHRS and CDR2 YFSETQ. CDR3 size: 21 residues. The junction had 18 bases not matched to a gene; V was cut back by 0 bases and J by 2 bases. The CDR3 loop is CASSLGDYAWSGSLNTGELFF. In nucleotides, the CDR3 is TGCGCCAGCAGCTTGGGGGACTATGCGTGGAGCGGGAGTTTAAACACCGGGGAGCTGTTTTTT.

This clonotype was recorded many times. The chain is built from TRBV12-3 or TRBV12-4 and TRBJ2-3; TRBD1 might be the D (6 bases). The V and J ends lost 7 bases and 4 bases respectively, with 12 bases between them. The CDR3 runs to 13 residues. CDR3 nucleotide sequence: TGTGCCAGCATGCCCCACAGGGCAGATACGCAGTATTTT. It specifies CASMPHRADTQYF.